The source of this TCR beta chain is a study of circulating CD8 cells and anti-PD-1 response in melanoma. TCR libraries were prepared from 15 ng of total RNA with the QIAseq Immune Repertoire TCR panel. TCRdb analysed the reads with MiXCR anew, one entry per CDR3 protein. The sample gives more than 500 distinct CDR3 sequences, 6.5% to 7.5% of which show up once; around 25% is in the top ten. Study findings and constraints: The cohort mixed treatment-naive and previously treated patients.

From live CD3+CD8+TCRalphabeta+ cells, four PD-1 and/or TIGIT subsets were sorted. This CDR3 has 15 residues. The germline V gene has CDR1 KGHDR and CDR2 SFDVKD. Between the trimmed V and J ends, which lost 4 bases and 5 bases, there was a span of 14 bases. By its share, this clonotype is large. Antigen: not known. The chain carries TRBV24-1 and TRBJ2-1; D not certain. The sequence derives from a human donor with melanoma. The specimen comprised CD8+ T cells from PBMCs, sampled at baseline or after one month of anti-PD-1 therapy (not recorded which). This chain's CDR3 is CATSDTRPPNNEQFF. CDR3 DNA sequence: TGTGCCACCAGTGACACCCGGCCCCCTAACAATGAGCAGTTCTTC.